This record covers a single TCR beta chain. The V gene end was trimmed by 6 bases and the J gene end by 8 bases; junction bases not matched to a gene: 2. This CDR3 comprises 13 residues. Germline assignment: CDR1 MDHEN and CDR2 SYDVKM. The data are from a study of T-cell memory formation after mild COVID-19. TCRdb re-analysed the 5' RACE reads in MiXCR, keeping a single row per CDR3 protein. The table includes 500,000 to 600,000 distinct CDR3 sequences, more than 15% detected once. The chain combines TRBV28 with TRBJ1-6; TRBD1 aligns across 9 bases. The specimen was PBMCs or a T cell subset sorted from them (not recorded which). The origin of this receptor is an adult woman who had mild COVID-19 (a few samples of this study predate the infection). Cell type and time point are not known. CDR3 region: CASRRTGDSPLHF. CDR3 DNA: TGTGCCAGCAGAAGGACAGGGGATTCACCCCTCCACTTT.